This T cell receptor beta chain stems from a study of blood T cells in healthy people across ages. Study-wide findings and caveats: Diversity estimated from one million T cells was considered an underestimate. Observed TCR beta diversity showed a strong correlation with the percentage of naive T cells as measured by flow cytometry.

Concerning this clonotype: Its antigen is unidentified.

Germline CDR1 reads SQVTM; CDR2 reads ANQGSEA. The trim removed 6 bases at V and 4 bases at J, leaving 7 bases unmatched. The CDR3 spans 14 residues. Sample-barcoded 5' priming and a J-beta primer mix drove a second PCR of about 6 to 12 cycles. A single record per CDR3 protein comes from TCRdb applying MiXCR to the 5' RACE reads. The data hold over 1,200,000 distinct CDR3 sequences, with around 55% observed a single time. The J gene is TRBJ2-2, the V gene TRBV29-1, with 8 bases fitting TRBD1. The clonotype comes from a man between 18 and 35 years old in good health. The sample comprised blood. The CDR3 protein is CSVARTGSTGELFF. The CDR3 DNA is TGCAGCGTCGCGCGGACAGGGAGCACCGGGGAGCTGTTTTTT.